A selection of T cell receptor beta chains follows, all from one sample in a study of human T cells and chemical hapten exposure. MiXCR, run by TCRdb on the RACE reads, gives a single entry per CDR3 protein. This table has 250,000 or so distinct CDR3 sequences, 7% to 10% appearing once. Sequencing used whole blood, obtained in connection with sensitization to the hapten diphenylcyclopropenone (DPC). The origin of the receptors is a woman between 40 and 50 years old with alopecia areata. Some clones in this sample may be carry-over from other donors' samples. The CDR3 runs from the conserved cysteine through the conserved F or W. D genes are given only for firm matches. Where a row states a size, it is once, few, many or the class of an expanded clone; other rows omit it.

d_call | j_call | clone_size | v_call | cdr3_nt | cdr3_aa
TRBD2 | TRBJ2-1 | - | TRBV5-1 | TGCGCCAGCAGCTTTACTAGCGGGATTAGGGATGAGCAGTTCTTC | CASSFTSGIRDEQFF
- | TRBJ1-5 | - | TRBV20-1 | TGCAGTGCTAGCGTGAGAGTAAATAGCAATCAGCCCCAGCATTTT | CSASVRVNSNQPQHF
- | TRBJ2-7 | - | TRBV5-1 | TGCGCCAGCACGTCCGCGGGACGGCTACAGGGAAACCCCTACGAGCAGTACTTC | CASTSAGRLQGNPYEQYF
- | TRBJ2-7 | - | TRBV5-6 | TGTGCCAGCAGCCGGGTGCGCTACGAGCAGTACTTC | CASSRVRYEQYF
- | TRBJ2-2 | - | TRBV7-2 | TGTGCCAGCAGACGAGCCGGGAACACCGGGGAGCTGTTTTTT | CASRRAGNTGELFF
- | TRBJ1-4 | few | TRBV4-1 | TGCGCCAGCAGCCAAGAGTTAACTAATGAAAAACTGTTTTTT | CASSQELTNEKLFF
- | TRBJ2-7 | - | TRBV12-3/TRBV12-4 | TGTGCCAGCAGTTTCAAGCGGATTGACGAGCAGTACTTC | CASSFKRIDEQYF
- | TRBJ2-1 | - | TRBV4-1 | TGCGCCAGCAGCCAAGATAGGTCGAATGAGCAGTTCTTC | CASSQDRSNEQFF
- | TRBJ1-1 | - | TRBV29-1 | TGCAGCGGGCACCGGGACCTGGGGGGCACTGAAGCTTTCTTT | CSGHRDLGGTEAFF
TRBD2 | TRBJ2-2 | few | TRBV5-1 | TGCGCCAGCAGCTTACTAGCGGGAGCGCGGGCCGGGGAGCTGTTTTTT | CASSLLAGARAGELFF
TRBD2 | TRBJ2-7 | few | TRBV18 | TGTGCCAGCTCTCAGATAGCGGGAGGCCGCTACGAGCAGTACTTC | CASSQIAGGRYEQYF
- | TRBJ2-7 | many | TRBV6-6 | TGTGCCAGCAGCAATCCCGAGGGGGGGCTGTCCTACGAGCAGTACTTC | CASSNPEGGLSYEQYF
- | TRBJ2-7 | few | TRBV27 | TGTGCCAGCAGTTTCAAAGCAGGTCTCGCCTCCTACGAGCAGTACTTC | CASSFKAGLASYEQYF
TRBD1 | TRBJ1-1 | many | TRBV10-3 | TGTGCCATCAGTGACGGGGGACAGGGGCGCCCTGAAGCTTTCTTT | CAISDGGQGRPEAFF
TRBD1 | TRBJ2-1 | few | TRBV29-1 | TGCAGCGTTTCGGTGACAGGGGGCAATGAGCAGTTCTTC | CSVSVTGGNEQFF
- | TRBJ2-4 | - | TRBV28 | TGTGCCAGCAGTTCCCACAGGGTTGGCTACATTCAGTACTTC | CASSSHRVGYIQYF
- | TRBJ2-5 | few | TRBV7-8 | TGTGCCAGCAGCGCAACGGGGGTGTTGGAGACCCAGTACTTC | CASSATGVLETQYF
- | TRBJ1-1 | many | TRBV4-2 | TGTGCCAGCAGCCAAGACAGGATAAACACTGAAGCTTTCTTT | CASSQDRINTEAFF
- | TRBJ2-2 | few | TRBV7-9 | TGTGCCAGCAGCTTTCAGCAGGGGCAGACCGGGGAGCTGTTTTTT | CASSFQQGQTGELFF
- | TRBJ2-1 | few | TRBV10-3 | TGTGCCATCAGTTTGCGGCCCGACCGGGGCAATGAGCAGTTCTTC | CAISLRPDRGNEQFF
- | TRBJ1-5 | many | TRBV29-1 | TGCAGCGTGGCTATTGGGACAAGTGATAGCAATCAGCCCCAGCATTTT | CSVAIGTSDSNQPQHF
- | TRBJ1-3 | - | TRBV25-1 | TGTGCCAGCAGTGACAAGGCTTACTCTGGAAACACCATATATTTT | CASSDKAYSGNTIYF
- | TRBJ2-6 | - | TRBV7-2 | TGTGCCAGCAGCTTGTATACGGCCGGGGCCAACGTCCTGACTTTC | CASSLYTAGANVLTF
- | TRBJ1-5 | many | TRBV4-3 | TGCGCCAGCAGCCAAGAACTCAGGGGCGGACAGCCCCAGCATTTT | CASSQELRGGQPQHF
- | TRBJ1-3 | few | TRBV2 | TGTGCCAGTAACCGGGACGTCGGAAACACCATATATTTT | CASNRDVGNTIYF
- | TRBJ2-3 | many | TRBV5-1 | TGCGCCAGCAGCTCCCCTTTCAGGTATAGCGGACGGACAGATACGCAGTATTTT | CASSSPFRYSGRTDTQYF
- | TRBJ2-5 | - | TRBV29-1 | TGCAGCGCCGGGGGCGCGTGGACCCAGTACTTC | CSAGGAWTQYF
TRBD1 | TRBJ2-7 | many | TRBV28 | TGTGCCAGCAGCTCCGGGACAGGGGCCTACGAGCAGTACTTC | CASSSGTGAYEQYF
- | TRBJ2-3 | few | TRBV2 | TGTGCCAGCAGTCCCTGGTACCGCTCTAGCACAGATACGCAGTATTTT | CASSPWYRSSTDTQYF
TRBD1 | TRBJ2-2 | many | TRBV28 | TGTGCCAGCACTACACCAGGCAGGGGGCCCGGGGAGCTGTTTTTT | CASTTPGRGPGELFF
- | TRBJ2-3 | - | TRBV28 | TGTGCCTCCCATAGAGAAAGTCCCACAGATACGCAGTATTTT | CASHRESPTDTQYF